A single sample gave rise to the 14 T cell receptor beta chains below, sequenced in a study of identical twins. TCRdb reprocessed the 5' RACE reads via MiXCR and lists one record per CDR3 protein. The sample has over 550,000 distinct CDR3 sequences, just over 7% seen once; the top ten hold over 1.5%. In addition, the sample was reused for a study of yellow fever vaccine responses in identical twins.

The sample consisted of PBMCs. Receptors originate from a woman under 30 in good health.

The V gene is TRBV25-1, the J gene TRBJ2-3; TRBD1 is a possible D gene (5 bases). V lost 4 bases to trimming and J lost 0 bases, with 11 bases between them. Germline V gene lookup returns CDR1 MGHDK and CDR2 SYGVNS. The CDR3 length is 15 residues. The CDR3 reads CASSVGRLSTDTQYF. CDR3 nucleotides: TGTGCCAGCAGTGTGGGGCGCCTTAGCACAGATACGCAGTATTTT. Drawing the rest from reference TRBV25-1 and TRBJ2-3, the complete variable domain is EADIYQTPRYLVIGTGKKITLECSQTMGHDKMYWYQQDPGMELHLIHYSYGVNSTEKGDLSSESTVSRIRTEHFPLTLESARPSHTSQYLCASSVGRLSTDTQYFGPGTRLTVL.

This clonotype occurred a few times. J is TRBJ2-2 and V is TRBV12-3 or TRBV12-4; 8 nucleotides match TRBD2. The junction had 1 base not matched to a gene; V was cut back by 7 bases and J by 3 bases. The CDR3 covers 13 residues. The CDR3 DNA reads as TGTGCCAGCACCGGGAGGGACACCGGGGAGCTGTTTTTT. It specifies CASTGRDTGELFF.

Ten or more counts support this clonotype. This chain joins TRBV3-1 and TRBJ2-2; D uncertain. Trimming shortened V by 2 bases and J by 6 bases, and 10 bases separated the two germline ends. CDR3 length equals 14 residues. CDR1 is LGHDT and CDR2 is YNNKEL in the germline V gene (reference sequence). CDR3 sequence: CASSQSQAAGELFF. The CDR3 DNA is TGTGCCAGCAGCCAATCTCAGGCCGCCGGGGAGCTGTTTTTT.

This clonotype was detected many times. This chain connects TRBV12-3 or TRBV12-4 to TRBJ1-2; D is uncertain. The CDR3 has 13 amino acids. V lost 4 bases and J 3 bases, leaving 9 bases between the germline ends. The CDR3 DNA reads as TGTGCCAGCAGTTCAAACAGATACTATGGCTACACCTTC. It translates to CASSSNRYYGYTF.

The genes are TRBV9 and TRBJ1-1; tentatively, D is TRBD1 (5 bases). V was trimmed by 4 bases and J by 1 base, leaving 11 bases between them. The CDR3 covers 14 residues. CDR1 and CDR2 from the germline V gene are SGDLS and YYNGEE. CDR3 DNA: TGTGCCAGCAGCCCGGACATTACGAACACTGAAGCTTTCTTT. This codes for CASSPDITNTEAFF.

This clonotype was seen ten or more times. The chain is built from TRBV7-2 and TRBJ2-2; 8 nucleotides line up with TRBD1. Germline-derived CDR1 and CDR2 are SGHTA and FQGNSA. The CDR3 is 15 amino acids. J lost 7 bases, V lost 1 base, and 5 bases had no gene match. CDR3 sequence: CASSLVQGAVGELFF. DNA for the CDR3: TGTGCCAGCAGCTTAGTGCAGGGGGCGGTCGGGGAGCTGTTTTTT.

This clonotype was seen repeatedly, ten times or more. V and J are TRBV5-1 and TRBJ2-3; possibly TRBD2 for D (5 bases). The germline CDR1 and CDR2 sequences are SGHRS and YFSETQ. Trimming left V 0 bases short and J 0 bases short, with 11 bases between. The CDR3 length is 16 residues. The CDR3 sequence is CASSLVDSTSTDTQYF. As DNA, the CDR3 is TGCGCCAGCAGCTTGGTGGACTCCACCAGCACAGATACGCAGTATTTT.

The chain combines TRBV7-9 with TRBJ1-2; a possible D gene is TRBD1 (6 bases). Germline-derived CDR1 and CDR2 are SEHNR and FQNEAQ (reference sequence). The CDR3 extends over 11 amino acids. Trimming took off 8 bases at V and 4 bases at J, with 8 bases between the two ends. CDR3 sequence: CASQGPYGYTF. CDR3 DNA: TGTGCCAGCCAGGGGCCCTATGGCTACACCTTC.

Written as DNA, the CDR3 is TGTGCCAGCACCGTCCCGAGGGTATTTGGAAACACCATATATTTT. Amino acid sequence: CASTVPRVFGNTIYF. The rearrangement links TRBV11-2 to TRBJ1-3; D gene unclear. CDR3 length equals 15 residues. The ends were cut back, 7 bases at V and 3 bases at J, with 16 bases in the middle. CDR1 SGHAT and CDR2 FQNNGV come from the germline V gene.

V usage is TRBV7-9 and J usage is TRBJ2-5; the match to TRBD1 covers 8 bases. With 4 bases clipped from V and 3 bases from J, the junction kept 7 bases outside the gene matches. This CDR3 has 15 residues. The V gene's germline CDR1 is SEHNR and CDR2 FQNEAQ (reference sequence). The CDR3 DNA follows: TGTGCCAGCAGCTACGCCCCGACAGGGGAAGAGACCCAGTACTTC. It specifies CASSYAPTGEETQYF.

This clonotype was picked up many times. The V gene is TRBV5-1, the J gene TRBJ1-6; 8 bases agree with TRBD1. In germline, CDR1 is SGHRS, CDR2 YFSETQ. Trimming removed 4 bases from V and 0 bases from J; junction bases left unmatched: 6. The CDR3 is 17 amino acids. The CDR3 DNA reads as TGCGCCAGCAGCAAGGGACAGGAGAGCTCCTATAATTCACCCCTCCACTTT. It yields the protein CASSKGQESSYNSPLHF.

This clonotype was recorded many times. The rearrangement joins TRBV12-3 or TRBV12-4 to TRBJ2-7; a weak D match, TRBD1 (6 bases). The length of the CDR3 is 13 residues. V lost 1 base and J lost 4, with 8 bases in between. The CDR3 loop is CASSLGTVYEQYF. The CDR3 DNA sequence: TGTGCCAGCAGTTTAGGGACAGTATACGAGCAGTACTTC.

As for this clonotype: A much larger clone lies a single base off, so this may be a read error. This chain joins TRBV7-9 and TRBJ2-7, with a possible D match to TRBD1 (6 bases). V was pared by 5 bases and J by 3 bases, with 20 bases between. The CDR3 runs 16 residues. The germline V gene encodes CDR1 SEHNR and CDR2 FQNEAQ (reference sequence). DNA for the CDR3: TGTGCCAGCAGCCCCCAACAGGGCTCTGGCCACTACGAGCAGTACTTC. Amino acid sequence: CASSPQQGSGHYEQYF.

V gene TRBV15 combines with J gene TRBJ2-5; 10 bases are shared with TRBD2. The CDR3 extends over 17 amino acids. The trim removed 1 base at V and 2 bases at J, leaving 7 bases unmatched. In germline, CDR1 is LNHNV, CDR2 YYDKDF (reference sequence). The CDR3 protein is CATSRGGSGGIQETQYF. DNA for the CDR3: TGTGCCACCAGCAGAGGGGGTAGCGGGGGGATTCAAGAGACCCAGTACTTC.